This record covers a single T cell receptor (beta chain). The data were produced by immunoSEQ multiplex PCR, yet TCRdb's version contains in-frame clones alone and is incomplete. The sample carries approximately 70,000 clones, around 86% recorded once. The data were taken from a study of blood T cell repertoires in COVID-19. Study background: Nucleic acid was either cDNA or gDNA, and it came from T cells, B-cell-depleted T cells, or PBMCs.

The CDR3 covers 15 residues. V trimming: 1 base; J trimming: 3 bases; junction bases outside the gene matches: 2. Per the germline V gene, CDR1 is GTSNPN and CDR2 is SVGIG (reference sequence). The genes are TRBV30 and TRBJ2-7, with TRBD2 matching 14 bases. The sample was peripheral blood. This receptor was identified in a man in his forties or fifties with active COVID-19. This CDR3 reads CAWSAGTSGSYEQYF. The CDR3 DNA sequence: TGTGCCTGGAGTGCGGGGACTAGCGGGAGCTACGAGCAGTACTTC.